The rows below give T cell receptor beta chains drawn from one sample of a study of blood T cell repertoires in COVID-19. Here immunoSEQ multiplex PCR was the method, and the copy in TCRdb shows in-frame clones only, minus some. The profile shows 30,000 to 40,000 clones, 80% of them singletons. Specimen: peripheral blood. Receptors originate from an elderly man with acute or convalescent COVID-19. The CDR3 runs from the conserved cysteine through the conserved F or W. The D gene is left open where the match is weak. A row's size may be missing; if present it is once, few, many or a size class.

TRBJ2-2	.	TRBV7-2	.	CASRQGGVTGELFF	TGTGCCAGCAGACAGGGTGGAGTGACCGGGGAGCTGTTTTTT
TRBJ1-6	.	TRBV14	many	CASSQQGKSPLHF	TGTGCCAGCAGCCAACAGGGTAAATCACCCCTCCACTTT
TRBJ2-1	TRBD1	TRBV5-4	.	CASSPRTGRNEQFF	TGTGCCAGCAGCCCCCGGACAGGGCGGAATGAGCAGTTCTTC
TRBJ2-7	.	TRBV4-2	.	CASSQGFGRVNEQYF	TGTGCCAGCAGCCAAGGGTTCGGGAGAGTTAACGAGCAGTACTTC
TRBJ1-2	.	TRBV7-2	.	CASSLVRGYGYTF	TGTGCCAGCAGCTTAGTTCGAGGGTATGGCTACACCTTC
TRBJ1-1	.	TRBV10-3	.	CAISESEKLMNTEAFF	TGTGCCATCAGTGAGTCCGAGAAACTAATGAACACTGAAGCTTTCTTT
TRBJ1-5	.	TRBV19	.	CASSWARARNQPQHF	TGTGCCAGTAGTTGGGCCCGTGCCCGCAATCAGCCCCAGCATTTT
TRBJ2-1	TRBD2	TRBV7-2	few	CASSLSPSGFYNEQFF	TGTGCCAGCAGCTTATCCCCTAGCGGGTTTTACAATGAGCAGTTCTTC
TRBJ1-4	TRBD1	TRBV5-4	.	CASSLDRGGEKLFF	TGTGCCAGCAGCTTGGACAGGGGAGGCGAAAAACTGTTTTTT
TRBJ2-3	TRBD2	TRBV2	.	CASTKVGAGATDTQYF	TGTGCCAGCACTAAGGTGGGAGCGGGAGCAACAGATACGCAGTATTTT
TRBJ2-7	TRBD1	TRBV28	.	CASSPTGQGAYEQYF	TGTGCCAGCAGCCCCACCGGACAGGGAGCCTACGAGCAGTACTTC
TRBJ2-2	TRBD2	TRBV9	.	CASSVAGLAGGQVTGELFF	TGTGCCAGCAGCGTAGCGGGACTAGCGGGAGGCCAGGTCACCGGGGAGCTGTTTTTT
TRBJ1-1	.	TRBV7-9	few	CASSAGGLGTEAFF	TGTGCCAGCAGCGCCGGGGGACTGGGAACTGAAGCTTTCTTT
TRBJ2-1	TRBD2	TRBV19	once	CASKVDSGSYNEQFF	TGTGCCAGTAAGGTTGACAGCGGGAGCTACAATGAGCAGTTCTTC
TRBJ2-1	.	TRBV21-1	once	CASSKVHAGVRNEQFF	TGTGCCAGCAGCAAAGTACATGCGGGAGTCCGGAATGAGCAGTTCTTC
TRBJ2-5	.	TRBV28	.	CASSFWGSQETQYF	TGTGCCAGCAGTTTTTGGGGCAGCCAAGAGACCCAGTACTTC
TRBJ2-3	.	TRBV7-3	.	CASSLMAGAQDTQYF	TGTGCCAGCAGCTTAATGGCGGGGGCGCAAGATACGCAGTATTTT
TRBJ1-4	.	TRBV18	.	CASSPYNRNNEKLFF	TGTGCCAGCTCACCTTACAACAGAAATAATGAAAAACTGTTTTTT
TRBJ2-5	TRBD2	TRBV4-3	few	CASSRGLALETQYF	TGCGCCAGCAGCCGGGGACTAGCGTTGGAGACCCAGTACTTC
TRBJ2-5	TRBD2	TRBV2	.	CACLRLAEETQYF	TGTGCCTGCCTTAGACTAGCGGAAGAGACCCAGTACTTC
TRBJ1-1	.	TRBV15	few	CATSTGLDTEAFF	TGTGCCACCAGCACGGGGTTGGACACTGAAGCTTTCTTT
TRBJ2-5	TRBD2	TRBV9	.	CASSPRLAGGETQYF	TGTGCCAGCAGCCCAAGACTAGCGGGTGGAGAGACCCAGTACTTC
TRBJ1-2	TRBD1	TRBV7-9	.	CASSPNRGNYGYTF	TGTGCCAGCAGCCCAAACAGGGGTAACTATGGCTACACCTTC
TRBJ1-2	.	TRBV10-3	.	CAISESPGHRGPYGYTF	TGTGCCATCAGTGAGTCGCCGGGACACCGTGGGCCATATGGCTACACCTTC
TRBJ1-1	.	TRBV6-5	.	CASSLRTGLNTEAFF	TGTGCCAGCAGCTTGAGAACAGGGTTGAACACTGAAGCTTTCTTT
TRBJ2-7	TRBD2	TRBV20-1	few	CSASRRGGRGEQYF	TGCAGTGCTAGTAGGCGGGGGGGCCGGGGTGAGCAGTACTTC
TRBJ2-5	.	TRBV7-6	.	CASSLWTFRQETQYF	TGTGCCAGCAGCTTATGGACTTTTCGGCAAGAGACCCAGTACTTC
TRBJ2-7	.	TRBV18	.	CASSPGGNEQYF	TGTGCCAGCTCACCAGGGGGCAACGAGCAGTACTTC